A selection of T cell receptor beta chains follows, all from one sample in a study of T cells in Graves' hyperthyroidism and ophthalmopathy. TCRdb fed the multiplex PCR reads into MiXCR, producing one record per CDR3 protein. Of around 350,000 distinct CDR3 sequences listed, about 13% were seen once; the top ten hold around a tenth. Input material: blood. The receptors were gathered from a woman between 18 and 30 years old with Graves' hyperthyroidism. The CDR3 runs from the conserved cysteine through the conserved F or W. Fields, in order: D gene, V gene, J gene, CDR3 length, clone size, CDR3 DNA, CDR3 protein. The D gene is left open where the match is weak. Expanded clones get a size class; other rows say once, few or many, or leave the size out.

D: .
V: TRBV10-3
J: TRBJ2-1
length: 13
size: .
DNA: TGTGCCATCGCAGGGGTTTCCTACAATGAGCAGTTCTTC
CDR3: CAIAGVSYNEQFF

D: TRBD1
V: TRBV6-1
J: TRBJ2-7
length: 14
size: many
DNA: TGTGCCAGCAGTGAACAGGGGGCGTTTAGCGAGCAGTACTTC
CDR3: CASSEQGAFSEQYF

D: TRBD1
V: TRBV9
J: TRBJ2-2
length: 15
size: few
DNA: TGTGCCAGCAGCGACGGGGACAGCCACACCGGGGAGCTGTTTTTT
CDR3: CASSDGDSHTGELFF

D: .
V: TRBV3-1
J: TRBJ2-7
length: 15
size: many
DNA: TGTGCCAGCAGCCAAGGTTACACAGTCTCCTACGAGCAGTACTTC
CDR3: CASSQGYTVSYEQYF

D: .
V: TRBV6-1
J: TRBJ1-2
length: 15
size: many
DNA: TGTGCCAGCAGTTCAGAGACAGGCCGTTCGTATGGCTACACCTTC
CDR3: CASSSETGRSYGYTF

D: .
V: TRBV30
J: TRBJ2-6
length: 14
size: .
DNA: TGTGCCGCATCACGGACCTCTGGGGCCAACGTCCTGACTTTC
CDR3: CAASRTSGANVLTF

D: .
V: TRBV7-2
J: TRBJ2-6
length: 11
size: many
DNA: TGTGCCAGCAGCGGAGACAGGGAGGGGTCTTTC
CDR3: CASSGDREGSF

D: TRBD2
V: TRBV11-2
J: TRBJ2-7
length: 14
size: many
DNA: TGTGCCAGCAGCTTAGGTAGCGGGGTCTACGAGCAGTACTTC
CDR3: CASSLGSGVYEQYF

D: TRBD2
V: TRBV7-9
J: TRBJ2-3
length: 14
size: .
DNA: TGTGCCAGCCCAGCGGGAGGTAGCACAGATACGCAGTATTTT
CDR3: CASPAGGSTDTQYF

D: .
V: TRBV20-1
J: TRBJ2-3
length: 16
size: many
DNA: TGCAGTGCTAGACCCCCAATGGGGGGAAGGTTGGATACGCAGTATTTT
CDR3: CSARPPMGGRLDTQYF

D: TRBD1
V: TRBV20-1
J: TRBJ2-7
length: 14
size: .
DNA: TGCAGTGCTAGGAGGACAGGGGATTACTACGAGCAGTACTTC
CDR3: CSARRTGDYYEQYF

D: TRBD2
V: TRBV2
J: TRBJ2-3
length: 15
size: many
DNA: TGTGCCAGCAGACCTAGCGGGGGATATGCAGATACGCAGTATTTT
CDR3: CASRPSGGYADTQYF

D: .
V: TRBV20-1
J: TRBJ2-4
length: 17
size: .
DNA: TGCAGTGCTAGATCCGGGACTGGCGGGGTGGCCAAAAACATTCAGTACTTC
CDR3: CSARSGTGGVAKNIQYF

D: TRBD1
V: TRBV28
J: TRBJ2-7
length: 15
size: many
DNA: TGTGCCAGCAGGCATCCGACAGGGAAGGGGTACGAGCAGTACTTC
CDR3: CASRHPTGKGYEQYF

D: TRBD2
V: TRBV28
J: TRBJ2-7
length: 14
size: few
DNA: TGTGCCAGCAGTTTCTTAGCGGGAAACTACGAGCAGTCCTTC
CDR3: CASSFLAGNYEQSF

D: .
V: TRBV6-2/TRBV6-3
J: TRBJ2-7
length: 15
size: .
DNA: TGTGCCAGCAGTGAACGGGGCACAGCCGCCTACGAGCAGTACTTC
CDR3: CASSERGTAAYEQYF

D: .
V: TRBV27
J: TRBJ2-5
length: 15
size: many
DNA: TGTGCCAGCAGTTTAGAGGCAGACTATCAAGAGACCCAGTACTTC
CDR3: CASSLEADYQETQYF

D: .
V: TRBV13
J: TRBJ1-1
length: 15
size: many
DNA: TGTGCCAGCAGCTTAGGGGGGGGACCGGACGTGGAAGCTTTCTTT
CDR3: CASSLGGGPDVEAFF

D: .
V: TRBV20-1
J: TRBJ2-5
length: 15
size: many
DNA: TGCAGTGCTAGAAGCTCGTCACAGGGAGGAGAGACCCAGTACTTC
CDR3: CSARSSSQGGETQYF

D: .
V: TRBV3-1
J: TRBJ1-2
length: 17
size: once
DNA: TGTGCCAGCAGCCAGGCGACAGGAGAGAGAACTAACTATGGCTACACCTTC
CDR3: CASSQATGERTNYGYTF

D: TRBD2
V: TRBV3-1
J: TRBJ2-5
length: 13
size: few
DNA: TGTGCCAGCAGCCCGGGGGGGGATGAGACCCAGTACTTC
CDR3: CASSPGGDETQYF

D: .
V: TRBV18
J: TRBJ1-1
length: 16
size: many
DNA: TGTGCCAGCTCTTCGAACGGTGGGGGCGAAGGCACTGAAGCTTTCTTT
CDR3: CASSSNGGGEGTEAFF

D: .
V: TRBV7-9
J: TRBJ2-7
length: 13
size: many
DNA: TGTGCCAGCAGCTTAGCGGTCCGCTACGAGCAGTACTTC
CDR3: CASSLAVRYEQYF

D: TRBD1
V: TRBV5-6
J: TRBJ1-2
length: 18
size: .
DNA: TGTGCCAGCAGCTTTGGCTCGGGACAGGGGGCCCCTAACTATGGCTACACCTTC
CDR3: CASSFGSGQGAPNYGYTF

D: .
V: TRBV12-3/TRBV12-4
J: TRBJ2-7
length: 13
size: .
DNA: TGTGCCAGCAGCCCCAACAGGAACTACGAGCAGTACTTC
CDR3: CASSPNRNYEQYF

D: .
V: TRBV5-8
J: TRBJ2-1
length: 16
size: many
DNA: TGTGCCAGCAGCTTGGACTACTCGAGCTCCTACAATGAGCAGTTCTTC
CDR3: CASSLDYSSSYNEQFF

D: TRBD1
V: TRBV5-5
J: TRBJ1-1
length: 13
size: many
DNA: TGTGCCAGCAGGACAGGGGGCGGGACTGAAGCTTTCTTT
CDR3: CASRTGGGTEAFF

D: .
V: TRBV9
J: TRBJ1-4
length: 16
size: many
DNA: TGTGCCAGCAGCGTAAGGGGATCAGCAACTAATGAAAAACTGTTTTTT
CDR3: CASSVRGSATNEKLFF

D: TRBD1
V: TRBV5-1
J: TRBJ1-2
length: 15
size: many
DNA: TGCGCCAGCAGCTTGGCTGGAGAGGGGGCGCGTGGCTACACCTTC
CDR3: CASSLAGEGARGYTF

D: .
V: TRBV29-1
J: TRBJ2-5
length: 12
size: many
DNA: TGCAGCTCTGGGGGCGGCCCAGAGACCCAGTACTTC
CDR3: CSSGGGPETQYF

D: TRBD2
V: TRBV4-2
J: TRBJ2-2
length: 16
size: few
DNA: TGTGCCAGCAGCCAAACACGGACTAGCGGAACCGGGGAGCTGTTTTTT
CDR3: CASSQTRTSGTGELFF

D: .
V: TRBV5-8
J: TRBJ1-6
length: 12
size: once
DNA: TGTGCCAGCGGAACAAGGAATTCACCCCTCCACTTT
CDR3: CASGTRNSPLHF

D: .
V: TRBV2
J: TRBJ1-5
length: 14
size: many
DNA: TGTGCCAGCAGTGATTCGCAGGGTTGGCAGCCCCAGCATTTT
CDR3: CASSDSQGWQPQHF

D: .
V: TRBV4-2
J: TRBJ1-2
length: 13
size: few
DNA: TGTGCCAGCAGCCAAGCTGGGGGATATGGCTACACCTTC
CDR3: CASSQAGGYGYTF

D: .
V: TRBV28
J: TRBJ1-2
length: 13
size: .
DNA: TGTGCCAGCAGTTTAGGGGGCGGTCCCGGCTACACCTTC
CDR3: CASSLGGGPGYTF

D: TRBD1
V: TRBV20-1
J: TRBJ1-1
length: 15
size: many
DNA: TGCAGTGCTAGAGATCCGACAGGGGTTTTCGCTGAAGCTTTCTTT
CDR3: CSARDPTGVFAEAFF

D: .
V: TRBV6-1
J: TRBJ2-7
length: 14
size: many
DNA: TGTGCCAGCAGTTATCATCAGGGGACGTACGAGCAGTACTTC
CDR3: CASSYHQGTYEQYF

D: .
V: TRBV28
J: TRBJ1-4
length: 13
size: many
DNA: TGTGCCAGCAGCCCAAGGGGGTACGAAAAACTGTTTTTT
CDR3: CASSPRGYEKLFF

D: .
V: TRBV14
J: TRBJ2-1
length: 12
size: .
DNA: TGTGCCAGCAGTACTAGCATCAATGAGCAGTTCTTC
CDR3: CASSTSINEQFF

D: .
V: TRBV6-5
J: TRBJ2-2
length: 13
size: many
DNA: TGTGCCAGCAGTTACGGGTTGATCGGGGAGCTGTTTTTT
CDR3: CASSYGLIGELFF

D: .
V: TRBV15
J: TRBJ2-7
length: 15
size: .
DNA: TGTGCCACCAGCAGAGAACAGGGTGCCCCCTACGAGCAGTACTTC
CDR3: CATSREQGAPYEQYF

D: .
V: TRBV7-2
J: TRBJ1-2
length: 14
size: few
DNA: TGTGCCAGCAGCTTAGAGGCCTCAAGCTATGGCTACACCTTC
CDR3: CASSLEASSYGYTF

D: .
V: TRBV2
J: TRBJ2-5
length: 15
size: many
DNA: TGTGCCAGCATTGCTTCCTGGAGGGACGGTGAGACCCAGTACTTC
CDR3: CASIASWRDGETQYF

D: .
V: TRBV2
J: TRBJ1-1
length: 13
size: many
DNA: TGCGCCGGACAAAAGGAAGACAGGACTGAAGCTTTCTTT
CDR3: CAGQKEDRTEAFF

D: .
V: TRBV27
J: TRBJ2-7
length: 12
size: many
DNA: TGTGCCAGCAGGAAGGGGGCCTACGAGCAGTACTTC
CDR3: CASRKGAYEQYF

D: TRBD1
V: TRBV2
J: TRBJ1-6
length: 13
size: many
DNA: TGTGCCAGCCAGCAACTGAGGGGGCTAGAGCTCCACTTT
CDR3: CASQQLRGLELHF

D: .
V: TRBV19
J: TRBJ2-2
length: 16
size: .
DNA: TGTGCCAGTAGTATCGGGACTCTATCGAACACCGGGGAGCTGTTTTTT
CDR3: CASSIGTLSNTGELFF

D: TRBD1
V: TRBV7-9
J: TRBJ2-5
length: 16
size: .
DNA: TGTGCCAGCAGCGCCCCTTTGGGACAGGGCCTAGAGACCCAGTACTTC
CDR3: CASSAPLGQGLETQYF

D: .
V: TRBV24-1
J: TRBJ2-7
length: 14
size: many
DNA: TGTGCCACCAGTGATGGGGGGACACCCTACGAGCAGTACTTC
CDR3: CATSDGGTPYEQYF

D: .
V: TRBV12-3/TRBV12-4
J: TRBJ1-3
length: 12
size: many
DNA: TGTGCCAGCAGCCCGGATGGAAACACCATATATTTT
CDR3: CASSPDGNTIYF

D: TRBD1
V: TRBV5-1
J: TRBJ1-4
length: 14
size: many
DNA: TGCGCCAGCAGCCGGGACAGCTATAATGAAAAACTGTTTTTT
CDR3: CASSRDSYNEKLFF

D: .
V: TRBV10-1
J: TRBJ2-3
length: 14
size: few
DNA: TGCGCCAGCAGTGAGTCCCTGACAGCAGATACGCAGTATTTT
CDR3: CASSESLTADTQYF

D: TRBD1
V: TRBV7-9
J: TRBJ2-7
length: 14
size: .
DNA: TGTGCCAGCATCCCCGGGACAGGCGTCTACGAGCAGTACTTC
CDR3: CASIPGTGVYEQYF

D: .
V: TRBV29-1
J: TRBJ2-3
length: 14
size: many
DNA: TGCAGCGGGACCGGTCTAACAATCACAGATACGCAGTATTTT
CDR3: CSGTGLTITDTQYF

D: .
V: TRBV3-1
J: TRBJ1-2
length: 15
size: many
DNA: TGTGCCAGCAGCCCAACAGGACTGCGCGACTATGGCTACACCTTC
CDR3: CASSPTGLRDYGYTF